This T cell receptor beta chain was sequenced during a study of radiation and T cells in renal cell carcinoma. About the research overall: Nephrectomy followed 15 Gy stereotactic body radiation by 4 weeks.

Comments on this clone: The antigen is undetermined.

General study points: Without pretreatment biopsies, baseline tumor clonotype presence was undetermined.

Time point meaning: baseline pretreatment blood. Regarding treatment: 15 Gy SBRT to primary tumor, nephrectomy 4 weeks later. Measured with immunoSEQ multiplex PCR; TCRdb has only the in-frame clones, and not every one. Of 55,000 to 65,000 clones listed, approximately 80% are singletons. The sample was blood, taken from a patient whose treatment included radiotherapy and nephrectomy. The receptor was derived from a man between 60 and 75 years old with renal cell carcinoma.

CDR3 coding DNA: TGTGCCAGCTCACCAGACGCAGGGAAGAGCGGGAGTGTTGGGGTAGGTCTGCAGTTCTTC. This encodes CASSPDAGKSGSVGVGLQFF. The chain uses TRBV18 and TRBJ2-1; 8 nucleotides agree with TRBD2. Unmatched junction bases numbered 27, after V lost 2 bases and J lost 12 bases. The length of the CDR3 is 20 residues. The germline CDR1 and CDR2 sequences are KGHSH and LQKENI.